What follows are 6 T cell receptor beta chains derived from one specimen sequenced in a study of regulatory T cells. Study results and limitations: In CD3G-deficient patients, conventional CD4+ T cells were enriched for hydrophobic CDR3 residues at positions 6 and 7.

Primers: 52 TRBV forward and 13 TRBJ reverse. Sequencing was performed with immunoSEQ multiplex PCR; in TCRdb, only in-frame clones are kept and a portion is missing. Here the sample spans some 20,000 clones, over 75% being singletons. These TCRs are of unknown antigen specificity. The sequencing sample was made of conventional CD4+ T cells sorted from blood. The receptors here all came from a child aged 10-17 years with CD3G deficiency.

CDR3 region: CASSFRDREQNIQYF. The CDR3 nucleotides are TGTGCCAGCAGTTTCCGGGACAGGGAACAAAACATTCAGTACTTC. The chain uses TRBV28 and TRBJ2-4, with 9 bases identical to TRBD1. V dropped 3 bases and J dropped 5; count of bases not matched to a gene: 5. Germline CDR1 and CDR2: MDHEN and SYDVKM. CDR3 size: 15 residues.

The genes are TRBV28 and TRBJ2-2; 11 positions agree with TRBD1. Germline V gene sequence: CDR1 MDHEN, CDR2 SYDVKM. There are 18 residues in the CDR3. Unmatched junction bases numbered 12, after V lost 8 bases and J lost 1 base. The CDR3 region is CASVGTGGTNWNTGELFF. CDR3 DNA: TGTGCCAGCGTTGGGACAGGGGGGACAAATTGGAACACCGGGGAGCTGTTTTTT.

J is TRBJ2-1 and V is TRBV28; no reliable D call. Trimming left V 6 bases short and J 0 bases short, with 12 bases between. Germline CDR1 and CDR2: MDHEN and SYDVKM. The CDR3 has 15 amino acids. CDR3 amino acids: CASSSPRRSYNEQFF. CDR3 DNA sequence: TGTGCCAGCAGCTCCCCCAGACGCTCCTACAATGAGCAGTTCTTC.

The sample holds one count of this clone. V is TRBV5-1 and J is TRBJ2-3, with D possibly being TRBD1 (6 bases). The CDR3 runs to 16 residues. The germline V gene has CDR1 SGHRS and CDR2 YFSETQ. The ends were cut back, 0 bases at V and 1 base at J, with 12 bases in the middle. The CDR3 loop is CASSLGAAGGTDTQYF. Here the CDR3 DNA reads TGCGCCAGCAGCTTGGGGGCTGCAGGGGGCACAGATACGCAGTATTTT. The full variable domain, its missing parts supplied by reference TRBV5-1 and TRBJ2-3, is KAGVTQTPRYLIKTRGQQVTLSCSPISGHRSVSWYQQTPGQGLQFLFEYFSETQRNKGNFPGRFSGRQFSNSRSEMNVSTLELGDSALYLCASSLGAAGGTDTQYFGPGTRLTVL.

J is TRBJ2-7 and V is TRBV6-1, with D maybe TRBD2 (5 bases). The ends were cut back, 5 bases at V and 0 bases at J, with 11 bases in the middle. The CDR3 contains 14 residues. Germline loops: CDR1 MNHNS, CDR2 SASEGT. The CDR3 here is CASSKRGSSYEQYF. The CDR3 DNA sequence: TGTGCCAGCAGTAAGAGAGGGTCCTCCTACGAGCAGTACTTC.

The V gene is TRBV28, the J gene TRBJ2-1; D is unclear. Per the germline V gene, CDR1 is MDHEN and CDR2 is SYDVKM. V lost 2 bases to trimming and J lost 8 bases, with 4 bases between them. The CDR3 length is 11 residues. The chain's CDR3 is CASSLGDEQFF. CDR3 nucleotide sequence: TGTGCCAGCAGTTTAGGGGATGAGCAGTTCTTC.